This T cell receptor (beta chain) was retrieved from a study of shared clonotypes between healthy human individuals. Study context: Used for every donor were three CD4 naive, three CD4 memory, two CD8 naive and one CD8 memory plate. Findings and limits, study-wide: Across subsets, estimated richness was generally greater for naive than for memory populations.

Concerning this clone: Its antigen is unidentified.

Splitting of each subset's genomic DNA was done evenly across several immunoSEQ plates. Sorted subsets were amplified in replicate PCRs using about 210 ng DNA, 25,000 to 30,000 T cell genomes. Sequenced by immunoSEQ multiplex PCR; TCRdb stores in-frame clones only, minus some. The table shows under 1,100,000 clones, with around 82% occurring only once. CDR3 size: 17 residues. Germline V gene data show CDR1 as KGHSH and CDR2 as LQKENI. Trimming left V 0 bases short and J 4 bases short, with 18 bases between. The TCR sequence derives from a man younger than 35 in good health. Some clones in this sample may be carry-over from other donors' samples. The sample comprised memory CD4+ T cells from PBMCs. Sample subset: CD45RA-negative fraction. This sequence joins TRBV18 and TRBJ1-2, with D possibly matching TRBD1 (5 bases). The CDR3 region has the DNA TGTGCCAGCTCACCACCGGTATCAGGGATGCTCGGCTATGGCTACACCTTC. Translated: CASSPPVSGMLGYGYTF. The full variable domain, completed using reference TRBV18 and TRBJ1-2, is NAGVMQNPRHLVRRRGQEARLRCSPMKGHSHVYWYRQLPEEGLKFMVYLQKENIIDESGMPKERFSAEFPKEGPSILRIQQVVRGDSAAYFCASSPPVSGMLGYGYTFGSGTRLTVV.